This T cell receptor beta chain was found in a study of T cell responses to AZD1222 COVID-19 vaccine. The CDR3 has 14 residues. Germline loops: CDR1 SEHNR, CDR2 FQNEAQ (reference sequence). With 2 bases removed from V and 7 bases from J, the gap between germline ends came to 14 bases. In regard to this clone: Its antigen is currently unknown.

Study results and caveats: Clonal diversity was possibly underestimated; the donors were predominantly white British and more often female. The study found vaccine-associated CD4 TCRs spanning spike, dominant at 160-218 and 743-854. Recipients of AZD1222 seropositive at baseline numbered only 6 or 7.

Libraries were prepared by immunoSEQ multiplex PCR; TCRdb keeps only in-frame clonotypes and omits some of them. The sample lists about 170,000 clones, 80% to 90% occurring once. The V call is TRBV7-9, the J call TRBJ2-5; D is ambiguous. The source of this sequence is an adult who received the MenACWY meningococcal vaccine as a control. The sequenced sample was peripheral blood, obtained 28 days after the second dose of the MenACWY control vaccine. This CDR3 is CASSLIVSTGTQYF. Written as DNA, the CDR3 is TGTGCCAGCAGCTTAATCGTCAGCACGGGGACCCAGTACTTC.